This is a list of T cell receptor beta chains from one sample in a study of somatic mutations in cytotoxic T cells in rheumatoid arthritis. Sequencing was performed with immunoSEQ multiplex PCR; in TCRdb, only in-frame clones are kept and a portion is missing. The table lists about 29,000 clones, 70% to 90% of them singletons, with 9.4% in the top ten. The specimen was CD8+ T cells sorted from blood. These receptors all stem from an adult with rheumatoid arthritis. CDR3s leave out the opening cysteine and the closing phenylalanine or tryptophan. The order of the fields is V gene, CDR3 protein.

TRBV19,ASSIAGQATYEQY
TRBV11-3,ASSSRTGGNEQF
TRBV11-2,ASSQHPWAGASTDTQY
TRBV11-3,ASTASNTGELF
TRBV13,ASSLRGQDTGELF
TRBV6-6,ASSYPPTGRYEQY
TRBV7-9,ASSLPQSYNEQF
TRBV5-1,ASSLTSVYEQY
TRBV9,ASSVGQGTDTQY
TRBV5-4,ASNDRDSNQPQH
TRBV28,ASSLRTGGNNEQF
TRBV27,ATSWGLDSYNEQF
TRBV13,ASSRPGSDTQY
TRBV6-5,ASSYTRDSGANVLT
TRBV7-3,ASSLGTTNPTDTQY
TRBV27,ASLAGLENTGELF
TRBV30,AWSVGAAYGYT